This T cell receptor beta chain was identified in a study of regulatory T cells in long-lasting Graves disease. Time point indicated: newly diagnosed GD, antithyroid drugs for less than 3 months. PBMCs were the source of the RNA used for TCR sequencing. Through Arm-PCR of CDR3 regions and iRepertoire HTBI primers, TCR beta libraries were built. TCRdb redid the calling of the multiplex PCR reads with MiXCR, one entry per CDR3 protein. The table has roughly 500,000 distinct CDR3 sequences, less than 15% seen once. The CDR3 is 15 residues long. The V segment lost 0 bases and the J segment 8 bases; nucleotides outside the gene matches: 2. Looked up from germline, CDR1 is SGDLS and CDR2 is YYNGEE. Only a few counts were recorded for this clonotype. These data were also reused for a study on T cells in Graves' hyperthyroidism and ophthalmopathy.

The TCR sequence derives from a woman aged 45-65 years with Graves disease. The chain is built from TRBV9 and TRBJ1-6; 10 bases agree with TRBD1. The input for sequencing was peripheral blood mononuclear cells (PBMCs), taken at new diagnosis, from a patient treated with antithyroid drugs. The CDR3 spells CASSVEGTGDSPLHF. The CDR3 bases are TGTGCCAGCAGCGTAGAGGGGACAGGGGATTCACCCCTCCACTTT. The variable domain in full, with the rest retrieved from reference TRBV9 and TRBJ1-6, is DSGVTQTPKHLITATGQRVTLRCSPRSGDLSVYWYQQSLDQGLQFLIQYYNGEERAKGNILERFSAQQFPDLHSELNLSSLELGDSALYFCASSVEGTGDSPLHFGNGTRLTVT.